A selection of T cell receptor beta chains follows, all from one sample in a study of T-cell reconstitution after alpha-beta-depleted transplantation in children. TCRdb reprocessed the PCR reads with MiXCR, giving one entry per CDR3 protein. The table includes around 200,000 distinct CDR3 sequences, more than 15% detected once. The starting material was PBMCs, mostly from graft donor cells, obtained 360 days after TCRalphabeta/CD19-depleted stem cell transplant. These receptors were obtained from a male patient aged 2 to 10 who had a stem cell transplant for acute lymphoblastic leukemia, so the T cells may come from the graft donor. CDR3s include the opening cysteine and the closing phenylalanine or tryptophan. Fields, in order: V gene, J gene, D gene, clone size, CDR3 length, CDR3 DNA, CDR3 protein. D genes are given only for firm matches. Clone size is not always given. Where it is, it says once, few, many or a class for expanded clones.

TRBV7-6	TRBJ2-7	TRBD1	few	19	TGTGCCAGCAGCCCTAGCACCCGGTTTTGGGACAGGGTCACCTACGAGCAGTACTTC	CASSPSTRFWDRVTYEQYF
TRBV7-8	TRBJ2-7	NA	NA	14	TGTGCCAGCAGACTTTCCCAGTCCAACTACGAGCAGTACTTC	CASRLSQSNYEQYF
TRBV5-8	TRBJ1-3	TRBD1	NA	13	TGTGCCAGCAGCGCACAGGGGAGGGACACCATATATTTT	CASSAQGRDTIYF
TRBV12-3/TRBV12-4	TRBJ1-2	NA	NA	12	TGTGCCAGCAGTCTCGACCGGCGGGGCTACACCTTC	CASSLDRRGYTF
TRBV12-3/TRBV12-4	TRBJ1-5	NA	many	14	TGTGCCAGCAGTTTAAGGGGGGAGGATCAGCCCCAGCATTTT	CASSLRGEDQPQHF
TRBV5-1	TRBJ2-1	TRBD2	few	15	TGCGCCAGCAGCCAGGCGGGGGTCTCCTACAATGAGCAGTTCTTC	CASSQAGVSYNEQFF
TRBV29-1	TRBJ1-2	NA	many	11	TGCAGCGTTGTTACAGAGGGTGGCTACACCTTC	CSVVTEGGYTF
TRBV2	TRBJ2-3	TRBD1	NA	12	TGTGCCACGGGACAGGGGTCAGATACGCAGTATTTT	CATGQGSDTQYF
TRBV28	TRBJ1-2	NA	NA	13	TGTGCCAGCAGTTTGTCGCAGTCCTATGGCTACACCTTC	CASSLSQSYGYTF
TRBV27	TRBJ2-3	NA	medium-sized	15	TGTGCCAGCAGTTTACAACAGCTTAGCACAGATACGCAGTATTTT	CASSLQQLSTDTQYF
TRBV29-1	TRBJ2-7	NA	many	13	TGCAGCGTTGAAGATCGAGTTTCCTACGAGCAGTACTTC	CSVEDRVSYEQYF
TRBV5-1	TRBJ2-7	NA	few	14	TGCGCCAGCAGCTTTCTACCCTACGGCTACGAGCAGTACTTC	CASSFLPYGYEQYF
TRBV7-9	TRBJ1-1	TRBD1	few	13	TGTGCCAGTAACCGGGACAGGAACACTGAAGCTTTCTTT	CASNRDRNTEAFF
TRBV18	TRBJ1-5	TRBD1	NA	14	TGTGCCAGCTCACCAGAGGGGGCCAGTCAGCCCCAGCATTTT	CASSPEGASQPQHF
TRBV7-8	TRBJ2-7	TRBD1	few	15	TGTGCCAGCAGCCCTAAGACAGGGGGCTCCTACGAGCAGTACTTC	CASSPKTGGSYEQYF
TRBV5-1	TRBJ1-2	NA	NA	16	TGCGCCAGCAGCCTTGATCCGGCAGCGCACATCTATGGCTACACCTTC	CASSLDPAAHIYGYTF
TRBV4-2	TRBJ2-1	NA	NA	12	TGTGCCAGCAGCCAAGGGGAGCAGGAGCAGTTCTTC	CASSQGEQEQFF
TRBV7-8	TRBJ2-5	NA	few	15	TGTGCCAGCAGCTTAAGACACTTACAGAAAGAGACCCAGTACTTC	CASSLRHLQKETQYF
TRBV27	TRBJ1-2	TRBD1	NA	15	TGTGCCAGCGGGAGGGGACAGCGAGGGGACTATGGCTACACCTTC	CASGRGQRGDYGYTF
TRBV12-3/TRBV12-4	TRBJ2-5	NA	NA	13	TGTGCCAGCAGTTTAAGGGAAGTAGAGACCCAGTACTTC	CASSLREVETQYF
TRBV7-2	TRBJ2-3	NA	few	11	TGTGCCAGCAAGGGGACCCTTACGCAGTATTTT	CASKGTLTQYF
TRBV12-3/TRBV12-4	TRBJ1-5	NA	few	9	TGTGCCAGCCCCCTAGCCCAGCATTTT	CASPLAQHF
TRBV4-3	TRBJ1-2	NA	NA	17	TGCGCCAGCAGCCAAGAAGCCCGGGAACAAAACTCTCGAGGCTACACCTTC	CASSQEAREQNSRGYTF
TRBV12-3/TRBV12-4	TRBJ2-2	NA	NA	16	TGTGCCAGCAGTTTGCAGGACAAACCGATGAGCGGGGAGCTGTTTTTT	CASSLQDKPMSGELFF
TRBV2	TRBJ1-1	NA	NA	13	TGTGCCAGCATGGTTCTATGGAACACTGAAGCTTTCTTT	CASMVLWNTEAFF
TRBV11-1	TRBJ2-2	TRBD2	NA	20	TGTGCCAGCAGCCAATCTCCGGGACTAGCGGGGGGGCCAAGCACCGGGGAGCTGTTTTTT	CASSQSPGLAGGPSTGELFF
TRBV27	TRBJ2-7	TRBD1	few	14	TGTGCCAGCAGCCCGGACAGGGCTCCGTACGAGCAGTACTTC	CASSPDRAPYEQYF
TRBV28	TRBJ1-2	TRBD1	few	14	TGTGCCAGCAGCATACAGGGGGCTGACTATGGCTACACCTTC	CASSIQGADYGYTF
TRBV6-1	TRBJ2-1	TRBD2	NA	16	TGTGCCAGCAGTGAACCCCCATGGACTAGCGACAATGAGCAGTTCTTC	CASSEPPWTSDNEQFF
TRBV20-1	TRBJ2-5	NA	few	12	TGCAGTGCGATGGGCGGCCAAGAGACCCAGTACTTC	CSAMGGQETQYF
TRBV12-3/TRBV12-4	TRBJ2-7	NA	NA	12	TGTGCCAGCAGTTTAGCGGCGTACGAGCAGTACTTC	CASSLAAYEQYF
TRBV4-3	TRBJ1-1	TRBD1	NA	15	TGCGCCAGCAGCCGTCAGACAGGGGAGGGAACTGAAGCTTTCTTT	CASSRQTGEGTEAFF
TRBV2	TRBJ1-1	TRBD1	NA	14	TGTGCCAGCAGGAGGCTACTGACAGGGTCTGAAGCTTTCTTT	CASRRLLTGSEAFF
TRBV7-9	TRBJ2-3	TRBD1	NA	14	TGTGCCAGCAGCTGGGGACAGGGAGGAGATACGCAGTATTTT	CASSWGQGGDTQYF
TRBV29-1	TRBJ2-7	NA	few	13	TGCAGCGTTGTGGATGGGGTCTCCTACGAGCAGTACTTC	CSVVDGVSYEQYF
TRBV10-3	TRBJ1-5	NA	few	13	TGTGCCATCAGTGACAGGGTCAATCAGCCCCAGCATTTT	CAISDRVNQPQHF
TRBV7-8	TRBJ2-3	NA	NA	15	TGTGCCAGCAGCTTAGGGCTAGCGCTCACAGATACGCAGTATTTT	CASSLGLALTDTQYF
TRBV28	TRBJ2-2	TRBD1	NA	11	TGTGGTTCAGGGGGACCCGGGGAGCTGTTTTTT	CGSGGPGELFF